Given below is one T cell receptor beta chain in context. Its antigen is unknown. RNA extraction was followed by reverse transcription into cDNA, which acted as the sequencing template. Assay used: immunoSEQ multiplex PCR; TCRdb lists only in-frame clones, some missing. The top ten clones hold roughly 14% of a sample with 170,000 or so clones, 50% to 60% of them seen once. Sorting of CD4+ and CD8+ T cells was performed on PBMCs. The entry originates in a study of CD8+ T cells in alopecia areata. Study-level information: Administration of oral tofacitinib to treated patients was at 5 to 10 mg twice daily. Study results and caveats: There were also resident alphabeta T cells of normal skin sequenced in scalp samples. The study found TCR sharing across patients less clear than in mice, possibly for HLA reasons.

This TCR came from a human donor with alopecia areata. Specimen: CD4+ T cells sorted from blood, collected at week 0.

The CDR3 spells CASRPTGARGEKLFF. The DNA of the CDR3 is TGTGCCAGCAGACCCACGGGGGCCAGGGGTGAAAAACTGTTTTTT. The V call is TRBV7-9, the J call TRBJ1-4; D is perhaps TRBD1 (6 bases). Trimming took off 6 bases at V and 7 bases at J, with 18 bases between the two ends. CDR1 and CDR2 (germline): SEHNR, FQNEAQ (reference sequence). The CDR3 has 15 amino acids.